Below are 9 T cell receptor beta chains sequenced from a single sample in a study of CD8 T cells in Susac syndrome. Random hexamers were used to reverse transcribe the RNA input (roughly 0.5 to 1 ug). TCRdb re-derived calls from the immunoSEQ multiplex PCR reads in MiXCR, one entry per CDR3 protein. The data hold under 150,000 distinct CDR3 sequences, with 95% observed a single time. Material: CD4+ T cells from PBMCs. Receptor source: a human donor with Susac syndrome.

This chain connects TRBV28 to TRBJ2-1, with D tentatively TRBD1 (5 bases). The V gene's germline CDR1 is MDHEN and CDR2 SYDVKM. V was cut by 5 bases and J by 0 bases, with 17 bases left in between. The CDR3 has 17 amino acids. DNA of the CDR3: TGTGCCAGCAGTAGTACCTCCCGACAGAGCTCCTACAATGAGCAGTTCTTC. The encoded protein is CASSSTSRQSSYNEQFF.

This chain links TRBV5-1 with TRBJ2-7, with D tentatively TRBD1 (5 bases). The CDR3 runs 13 residues. The germline gives CDR1 SGHRS, CDR2 YFSETQ. V was shortened by 3 bases and J by 2 bases, with 9 bases between the two germline ends. As DNA, the CDR3 is TGCGCCAGCAGCTCGGACATTACCTACGAGCAGTACTTC. This translates into CASSSDITYEQYF.

Points on this clonotype: Sequence at one end of the junction differs from germline and may be a read error. Here the CDR3 reads CAWSWGTSTQPQHF. DNA of the CDR3: TGTGCCTGGAGTTGGGGAACTAGCACTCAGCCCCAGCATTTT. The chain is built from TRBV30 and TRBJ1-5, with D unresolved. CDR3 length equals 14 residues. CDR1 and CDR2 from the germline V gene are GTSNPN and SVGIG (reference sequence).

In nucleotides, the CDR3 is TGCAGCGCCGGGGACAGTTCCTACGAGCAGTACTTC. Protein: CSAGDSSYEQYF. The chain couples TRBV29-1 to TRBJ2-7, with 7 bases lining up with TRBD1. Trimming at V came to 7 bases and at J to 1 base, leaving 4 bases not matched to a gene. The CDR3 totals 12 residues. Germline V gives CDR1 SQVTM, CDR2 ANQGSEA.

This clonotype was observed once. The chain has TRBV6-5 and TRBJ1-1; possible D gene TRBD1, 5 bases. CDR1 MNHEY and CDR2 SVGAGI come from the germline V gene. The length of the CDR3 is 14 residues. V was shortened by 6 bases and J by 1 base, with 12 bases between the two germline ends. Here the CDR3 DNA reads TGTGCCAGCAGGCCGGGACTCACGAACACTGAAGCTTTCTTT. This translates into CASRPGLTNTEAFF.

This chain uses TRBV30 with TRBJ2-6; TRBD1 matches at 10 bases. J lost 1 base, V lost 2 bases, and 5 bases had no gene match. The germline V gene encodes CDR1 GTSNPN and CDR2 SVGIG (reference sequence). This CDR3 comprises 17 residues. The DNA of the CDR3 is TGTGCCTGGAGTTGGGGACAGGGGTTTTCTGGGGCCAACGTCCTGACTTTC. This sequence encodes CAWSWGQGFSGANVLTF.

The chain recombines TRBV13 with TRBJ1-1, with unresolved D. Looked up from germline, CDR1 is PRHDT and CDR2 is FYEKMQ (reference sequence). The V and J ends lost 7 bases and 1 base respectively, with 10 bases between them. This CDR3 is 13 amino acids long. DNA of the CDR3: TGTGCCAGCACCCTATCTGGGAACACTGAAGCTTTCTTT. The encoded protein is CASTLSGNTEAFF.

V and J are TRBV25-1 and TRBJ1-6; 8 bases are a match to TRBD1. From germline, CDR1 is MGHDK and CDR2 SYGVNS. The CDR3 length is 13 residues. The V segment lost 7 bases and the J segment 10 bases; nucleotides outside the gene matches: 6. In DNA, the CDR3 is TGTGCCAGCACAGGACAGGGCAGATCACCCCTCCACTTT. Amino acid sequence: CASTGQGRSPLHF.

The CDR3 region has the DNA TGCAGCGCCTACACACCCCTGGACAGGGAAATGAGTGACACCATATATTTT. Translated: CSAYTPLDREMSDTIYF. The rearrangement joins TRBV29-1 to TRBJ1-3; 8 nucleotides agree with TRBD1. The germline V gene encodes CDR1 SQVTM and CDR2 ANQGSEA. With 7 bases clipped from V and 8 bases from J, the junction kept 22 bases outside the gene matches. The CDR3 contains 17 residues.